These 30 T cell receptor beta chains came from one sample sequenced in a study of blood T cell repertoires in COVID-19. Only in-frame clones appear in the TCRdb table, and some are missing; sequencing was by immunoSEQ multiplex PCR. The profile shows approximately 230,000 clones, around nine tenths of them singletons. The specimen was peripheral blood. These TCRs come from a man older than 75 with acute or convalescent COVID-19.

The CDR3, as DNA: TGTGCCAGCAGTACAATCTCGGGACAGGTCCATGGCTACACCTTC. This gives the protein CASSTISGQVHGYTF. V usage is TRBV6-6 and J usage is TRBJ1-2, with 8 bases identical to TRBD1. Germline V CDR1 and CDR2: MNHNY, SVGAGI (reference sequence). This CDR3 spans 15 amino acids. Trimming took 5 bases from V and 6 from J; bases not matched to a gene: 11.

This clone was detected only once. The rearrangement uses TRBV7-2 and TRBJ1-3, with D unclear. Germline V gives CDR1 SGHTA, CDR2 FQGNSA. This CDR3 has 15 amino acids. The V gene lost 2 bases and the J gene lost 0 bases, with 8 bases spanning the gap. The CDR3 bases are TGTGCCAGCAGCTTATTGGCAGACTCTGGAAACACCATATATTTT. It yields the protein CASSLLADSGNTIYF.

This clone was seen only once. This sequence joins TRBV5-1 and TRBJ2-7; 10 nucleotides match TRBD2. The CDR3 spans 15 residues. V dropped 1 base and J dropped 6; count of bases not matched to a gene: 7. Germline V gene sequence: CDR1 SGHRS, CDR2 YFSETQ. The CDR3 nucleotides are TGCGCCAGCAGCTTGAGGCTAGCGGGAGCTAGCGAGCAGTACTTC. It yields the protein CASSLRLAGASEQYF.

To note about this clone: A read error may produce the germline difference seen at one junction end. The DNA for the CDR3 is TGTGCCAGCACCTTACAGAGCGCGGCCTACAATGAGCAGTTCTTC. Its translation is CASTLQSAAYNEQFF. V usage is TRBV7-2 and J usage is TRBJ2-1; D unclear. The CDR3 has 15 amino acids. Germline CDR1 SGHTA, CDR2 FQGNSA.

The chain carries TRBV7-9 and TRBJ1-1, with D perhaps TRBD1 (6 bases). V dropped 1 base and J dropped 6 bases, with 9 bases sitting between them. Looked up from germline, CDR1 is SEHNR and CDR2 is FQNEAQ (reference sequence). This CDR3 is 13 amino acids long. The DNA of the CDR3 is TGTGCCAGCAGCTTAGGACAGGTCTCTGAAGCTTTCTTT. Translated, it gives CASSLGQVSEAFF.

This clone was observed a few times. The chain links TRBV5-6 to TRBJ2-1; 10 bases match TRBD2. Germline V gene lookup returns CDR1 SGHDT and CDR2 YYEEEE. The CDR3 sequence is 16 residues long. Trimming at V came to 4 bases and at J to 0 bases, leaving 4 bases not matched to a gene. CDR3 protein: CASSPAGGGSYNEQFF. CDR3 DNA: TGTGCCAGCAGCCCAGCGGGAGGGGGCTCCTACAATGAGCAGTTCTTC.

V gene TRBV7-2 combines with J gene TRBJ2-5; 8 bases fit TRBD1. The CDR3 covers 13 residues. Trimming cost V 10 bases and J 7 bases; bases outside gene matches: 11. Germline CDR1 SGHTA, CDR2 FQGNSA. The chain's CDR3 is CATGQGGKVTQYF. CDR3 bases: TGTGCCACAGGACAGGGAGGAAAAGTGACCCAGTACTTC. Full variable domain (remainder filled in from reference TRBV7-2 and TRBJ2-5): GAGVSQSPSNKVTEKGKDVELRCDPISGHTALYWYRQSLGQGLEFLIYFQGNSAPDKSGLPSDRFSAERTGGSVSTLTIQRTQQEDSAVYLCATGQGGKVTQYFGPGTRLLVL.

J is TRBJ2-2 and V is TRBV7-9, with 8 bases fitting TRBD1. Per germline, CDR1 SEHNR and CDR2 FQNEAQ (reference sequence). The CDR3 consists of 14 residues. The trim removed 3 bases at V and 4 bases at J, leaving 1 base unmatched. The CDR3 here is CASSFGQGTGELFF. The CDR3 coding sequence is TGTGCCAGCAGCTTTGGACAGGGCACCGGGGAGCTGTTTTTT.

DNA for the CDR3: TGTGCCAGCAGTCCGACAGGGGTTACCTACGAGCAGTACTTC. Its protein is CASSPTGVTYEQYF. The chain uses TRBV6-2 or TRBV6-3 and TRBJ2-7, with 8 bases identical to TRBD1. The CDR3 sequence is 14 residues long. Germline CDR1 and CDR2: MNHEY and SVGEGT. The trim removed 5 bases at V and 2 bases at J, leaving 5 bases unmatched.

DNA of the CDR3: TGCGCCAGCAGCCAAGAATTTCGGACAGGGAGATACACCGGGGAGCTGTTTTTT. Translation: CASSQEFRTGRYTGELFF. The V gene is TRBV4-3, the J gene TRBJ2-2; 8 bases are a match to TRBD1. CDR1 LGHNA and CDR2 YSLEER come from the germline V gene. The V gene end was trimmed by 0 bases and the J gene end by 3 bases; junction bases not matched to a gene: 9. This CDR3 region has 18 residues.

V usage is TRBV29-1 and J usage is TRBJ2-1, with 14 bases aligning to TRBD2. This CDR3 spans 13 amino acids. Germline-derived CDR1 and CDR2 are SQVTM and ANQGSEA. Trimming removed 7 bases from V and 6 bases from J; junction bases left unmatched: 2. The CDR3 DNA reads TGCAGCGGGGGGACTAGCGGGAGCAATGAGCAGTTCTTC. This codes for CSGGTSGSNEQFF.

Many counts were recorded for this clone. The chain couples TRBV2 to TRBJ1-5, with TRBD1 matching over 7 bases. This CDR3 has 16 amino acids. The trim removed 6 bases at V and 3 bases at J, leaving 11 bases unmatched. Germline CDR1 reads SNHLY; CDR2 reads FYNNEI. The CDR3 reads CASSEPPQGVNQPQHF. CDR3 nucleotides: TGTGCCAGCAGCGAACCCCCCCAGGGGGTCAATCAGCCCCAGCATTTT.

The chain joins TRBV6-5 to TRBJ1-2, with 9 positions matching TRBD1. There are 13 residues in the CDR3. Unmatched junction bases numbered 13, after V lost 8 bases and J lost 12 bases. Germline V gene sequence: CDR1 MNHEY, CDR2 SVGAGI. The CDR3 DNA is TGTGCCAGCGACCAGGACAGGGGATTTTCGCACACCTTC. It encodes CASDQDRGFSHTF.

There are a few counts of this clone. The chain carries TRBV27 and TRBJ2-5; D possibly corresponds to TRBD1 (5 bases). The CDR3 is made up of 15 amino acids. Per the germline V gene, CDR1 is MNHEY and CDR2 is SMNVEV (reference sequence). V was shortened by 1 base and J by 5 bases, with 14 bases between the two germline ends. Written as DNA, the CDR3 is TGTGCCAGCAGTTTATATCAGGGTGGAAGGGAGACCCAGTACTTC. This encodes CASSLYQGGRETQYF.

V and J are TRBV7-2 and TRBJ2-3, with 10 nucleotides matching TRBD1. CDR1 and CDR2 from the germline V gene are SGHTA and FQGNSA. The V segment lost 4 bases and the J segment 5 bases; nucleotides outside the gene matches: 18. This CDR3 has 19 amino acids. Here the CDR3 reads CASSSRLTSTGGAIDTQYF. The CDR3 DNA sequence: TGTGCCAGCAGCTCGCGCCTTACCTCGACAGGGGGCGCAATAGATACGCAGTATTTT.

The chain recombines TRBV15 with TRBJ1-2, with D possibly being TRBD1 (5 bases). With 4 bases removed from V and 4 bases from J, the gap between germline ends came to 19 bases. The CDR3 consists of 16 residues. Germline V gives CDR1 LNHNV, CDR2 YYDKDF (reference sequence). For the CDR3, the DNA is TGTGCCACCAGCACTTTACGGGCCTCAAGGGGCTATGGCTACACCTTC. This gives the protein CATSTLRASRGYGYTF.

This clone was counted a few times. V usage is TRBV19 and J usage is TRBJ2-1, with 7 bases that match TRBD1. The length of the CDR3 is 15 residues. V lost 9 bases, J lost 2 bases, and 10 bases stayed unmatched. Germline CDR1 reads LNHDA; CDR2 reads SQIVND (reference sequence). The CDR3 DNA sequence: TGTGCCAGCACCACCCGACAGGGCGCCTACAATGAGCAGTTCTTC. Encoded protein: CASTTRQGAYNEQFF.

The chain recombines TRBV7-8 with TRBJ1-5; tentative D call: TRBD1 (6 bases). This CDR3 has 17 residues. V lost 5 bases, J lost 2 bases, and 19 bases lay in between. The germline gives CDR1 SGHVS, CDR2 FQNEAQ. The CDR3 DNA reads as TGTGCCAGCAGCCGAGACACAGGGTTGGGTGGCAATCAGCCCCAGCATTTT. Residues: CASSRDTGLGGNQPQHF.

The J gene is TRBJ1-3, the V gene TRBV5-1, with D perhaps matching TRBD1 (6 bases). V was clipped by 3 bases and J by 4 bases, with 11 bases between them. The germline V gene has CDR1 SGHRS and CDR2 YFSETQ. The CDR3 is made up of 14 amino acids. CDR3 region: CASSSGQSGNTIYF. DNA of the CDR3: TGCGCCAGCAGCTCCGGACAGTCCGGAAACACCATATATTTT.

The chain couples TRBV21-1 to TRBJ1-1; the table assigns TRBD1, which was not confirmed against the DNA. TRBV21-1 is termed a pseudogene. The CDR3 is 14 amino acids. The CDR3: CASSLHRGDTEAFF. The DNA of the CDR3 is TGTGCCAGCAGCCTTCACAGGGGAGACACTGAAGCTTTCTTT.

The CDR3: CASSYRQAGGEQYF. The CDR3 bases are TGTGCCAGCAGTTATCGACAGGCCGGCGGCGAGCAGTACTTC. The chain carries TRBV6-2 or TRBV6-3 and TRBJ2-7; the D gene is possibly TRBD1 (6 bases). The CDR3 runs to 14 residues. Germline V gene sequence: CDR1 MNHEY, CDR2 SVGEGT. V lost 3 bases to trimming and J lost 6 bases, with 15 bases between them.

The chain carries TRBV7-9 and TRBJ2-7; D remains ambiguous. The V gene lost 5 bases and the J gene lost 3 bases, with 20 bases spanning the gap. The CDR3 is 16 amino acids. The V gene's germline CDR1 is SEHNR and CDR2 FQNEAQ (reference sequence). CDR3 sequence reads: CASSPARSSSFYEQYF. The CDR3 coding sequence is TGTGCCAGCAGCCCCGCCCGCAGTTCCTCCTTCTACGAGCAGTACTTC.

The V gene is TRBV28, the J gene TRBJ1-4, with TRBD1 matching 7 bases. Trimming removed 4 bases from V and 8 bases from J; junction bases left unmatched: 10. Germline V lookup: CDR1 MDHEN, CDR2 SYDVKM. This CDR3 contains 15 residues. The CDR3 sequence is CASSSGQAGEEKLFF. The CDR3 nucleotides are TGTGCCAGCAGTTCCGGACAGGCTGGTGAGGAAAAACTGTTTTTT.

The CDR3 here is CASSLGATDTQYF. The CDR3 DNA reads TGTGCCAGCAGTTTGGGGGCCACAGATACGCAGTATTTT. The chain has TRBV12-3 or TRBV12-4 and TRBJ2-3, with D possibly matching TRBD1 (6 bases). This CDR3 has 13 amino acids. The V gene lost 3 bases and the J gene lost 2 bases, with 6 bases spanning the gap.

V usage is TRBV14 and J usage is TRBJ1-1; D not certain. Germline values: CDR1 SGHDN, CDR2 FVKESK. Trimming stripped 0 bases from V and 4 bases from J, with 9 bases between. The CDR3 has 14 amino acids. The DNA of the CDR3 is TGTGCCAGCAGCCAAGATTTGAGCGGCACTGAAGCTTTCTTT. Translation: CASSQDLSGTEAFF.

The V and J genes are TRBV7-8 and TRBJ2-4; TRBD2 is a possible D gene (5 bases). CDR3 length: 15 amino acids. Germline CDR1 reads SGHVS; CDR2 reads FQNEAQ. Trimming cost V 5 bases and J 6 bases, with 17 bases left between them. This chain's CDR3 is CASSLGVSRGNIQYF. The CDR3 coding sequence is TGTGCCAGCAGCCTTGGAGTGTCCCGGGGAAACATTCAGTACTTC.

The rearrangement joins TRBV7-9 to TRBJ1-1, with D possibly matching TRBD1 (6 bases). Per the germline V gene, CDR1 is SEHNR and CDR2 is FQNEAQ (reference sequence). The V end was cut by 5 bases, the J end by 7 bases, with 14 bases between. The CDR3 loop spans 13 amino acids. This CDR3 reads CASSRQDEVEAFF. CDR3 coding DNA: TGTGCCAGCAGCCGACAGGACGAGGTTGAAGCTTTCTTT.

This clone occurred once. The chain is built from TRBV7-2 and TRBJ2-1; 7 nucleotides match TRBD2. Germline V gene data show CDR1 as SGHTA and CDR2 as FQGNSA. The CDR3 is made up of 14 amino acids. Trimming removed 5 bases from V and 10 bases from J; junction bases left unmatched: 11. The CDR3 loop reads CASSPWVSGVEQFF. As DNA, the CDR3 is TGTGCCAGCAGCCCCTGGGTCAGCGGGGTAGAGCAGTTCTTC.

The gene calls are TRBV6-2 or TRBV6-3 and TRBJ2-7; TRBD1 agrees at 8 bases. V shed 2 bases and J 7 bases; nucleotides not matched to a gene: 19. The CDR3 extends over 18 amino acids. From germline, CDR1 is MNHEY and CDR2 SVGEGT. CDR3 sequence reads: CASSYGWGRRQGAGEQYF. DNA of the CDR3: TGTGCCAGCAGTTACGGATGGGGTCGGCGGCAGGGGGCAGGGGAGCAGTACTTC.

This clone was counted once. The chain employs TRBV7-8 and TRBJ1-4; D is ambiguous. This CDR3 is built from 16 residues. Per germline, CDR1 SGHVS and CDR2 FQNEAQ. V lost 5 bases and J 7 bases, leaving 20 bases between the germline ends. The CDR3 reads CASSPSTTPGGEKLFF. CDR3 in DNA: TGTGCCAGCAGCCCCTCAACGACACCAGGAGGTGAAAAACTGTTTTTT.